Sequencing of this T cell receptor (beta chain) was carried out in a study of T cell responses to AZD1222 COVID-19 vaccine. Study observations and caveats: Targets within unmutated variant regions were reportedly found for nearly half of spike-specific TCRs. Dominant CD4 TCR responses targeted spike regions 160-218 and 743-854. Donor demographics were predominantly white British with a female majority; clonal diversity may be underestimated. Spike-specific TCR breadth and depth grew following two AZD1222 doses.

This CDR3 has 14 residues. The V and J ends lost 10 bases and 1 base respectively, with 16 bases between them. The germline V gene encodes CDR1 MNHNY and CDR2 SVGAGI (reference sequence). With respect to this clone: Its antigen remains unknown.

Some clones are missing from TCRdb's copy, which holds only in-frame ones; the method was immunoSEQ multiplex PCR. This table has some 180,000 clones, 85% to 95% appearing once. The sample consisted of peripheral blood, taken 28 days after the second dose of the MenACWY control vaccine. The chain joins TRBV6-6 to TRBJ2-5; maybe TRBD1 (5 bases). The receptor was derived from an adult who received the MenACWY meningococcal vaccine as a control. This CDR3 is CATGRVQGQETQYF. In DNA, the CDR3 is TGTGCCACGGGCAGGGTTCAGGGCCAAGAGACCCAGTACTTC.